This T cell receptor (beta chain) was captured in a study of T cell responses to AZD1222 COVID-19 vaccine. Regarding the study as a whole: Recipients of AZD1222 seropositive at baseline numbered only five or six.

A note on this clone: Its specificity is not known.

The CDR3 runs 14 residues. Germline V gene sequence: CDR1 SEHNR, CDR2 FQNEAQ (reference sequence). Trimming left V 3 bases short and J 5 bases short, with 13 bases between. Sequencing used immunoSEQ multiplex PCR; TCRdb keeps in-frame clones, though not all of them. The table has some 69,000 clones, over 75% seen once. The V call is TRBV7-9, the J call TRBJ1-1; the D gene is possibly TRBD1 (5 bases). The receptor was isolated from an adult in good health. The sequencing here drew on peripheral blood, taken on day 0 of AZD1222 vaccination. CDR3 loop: CASSLGGGITEAFF. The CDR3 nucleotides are TGTGCCAGCAGCTTGGGGGGAGGGATTACTGAAGCTTTCTTT. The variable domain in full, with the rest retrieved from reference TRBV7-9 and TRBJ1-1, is DTGVSQNPRHKITKRGQNVTFRCDPISEHNRLYWYRQTLGQGPEFLTYFQNEAQLEKSRLLSDRFSAERPKGSFSTLEIQRTEQGDSAMYLCASSLGGGITEAFFGQGTRLTVV.